The table lists the clone carrying this T cell receptor (beta chain) with a few counts. The CDR3 contains 11 residues. Germline CDR1 SGHAT, CDR2 FQNNGV. V dropped 5 bases and J dropped 7 bases, with 6 bases sitting between them. This sample was included in a study of blood T cell repertoires in COVID-19. In the study overall: The study drew acute and convalescent COVID-19 samples from the United States, Italy and Spain. Sample material is recorded as cDNA or gDNA derived from T cells, B-cell-depleted T cells, or PBMCs.

Original analysis: The authors estimated nucleated cell counts from reference gene primer amplification. The data were produced by immunoSEQ multiplex PCR, yet TCRdb's version contains in-frame clones alone and is incomplete. D and trimming were read from the DNA, whereas the V and J calls and clone size are those reported in that table. The table includes more than 110,000 clones, 76% detected once. This TCR was recovered from an elderly woman with active or convalescent COVID-19. The chain links TRBV11-2 to TRBJ2-1; unclear D gene. Sequences were obtained from peripheral blood. For the CDR3, the DNA is TGTGCCAGCAGCCCTTTAAATGAGCAGTTCTTC. This gives the protein CASSPLNEQFF.